This T cell receptor beta chain was profiled in a study of regulatory T cells in long-lasting Graves disease. Study-level results: Persistent disease showed a preference for TRBV28, TRBJ1-2 and TRBJ2-5.

HTBI primers from iRepertoire and Arm-PCR of CDR3 regions yielded the TCR beta libraries. Original data processing: Detected in the samples were about 60 TRBV and 15 or so TRBJ segments. One entry per CDR3 protein results from TCRdb running MiXCR on the multiplex PCR reads. These V and J calls originate from TCRdb's pipeline instead of the authors' own analysis. The table has around 420,000 distinct CDR3 sequences, 15% to 17% seen once; the top ten hold over 20%. The time point denotes: newly diagnosed GD, antithyroid drugs for less than 3 months. From PBMCs, RNA was extracted and then used to make the TCR library. Peripheral blood, at 8.5 to 9 milliliters, went into EDTA tubes. Germline CDR1 reads SGHTA; CDR2 reads FQGNSA. CDR3 size: 17 residues. The ends were cut back, 5 bases at V and 5 bases at J, with 24 bases in the middle. This clonotype has a count of ten or more. Its matching antigen is unknown.

The chain couples TRBV7-2 to TRBJ1-1; weak D call: TRBD1 (6 bases). The sequencing used peripheral blood mononuclear cells (PBMCs), collected at new diagnosis, from a patient treated with antithyroid drugs. The sequence came from a female donor with Graves disease. CDR3 sequence: CASSLTHGGRGATEAFF. The CDR3 DNA follows: TGTGCCAGCAGCCTAACCCACGGGGGGCGCGGGGCGACTGAAGCTTTCTTT.